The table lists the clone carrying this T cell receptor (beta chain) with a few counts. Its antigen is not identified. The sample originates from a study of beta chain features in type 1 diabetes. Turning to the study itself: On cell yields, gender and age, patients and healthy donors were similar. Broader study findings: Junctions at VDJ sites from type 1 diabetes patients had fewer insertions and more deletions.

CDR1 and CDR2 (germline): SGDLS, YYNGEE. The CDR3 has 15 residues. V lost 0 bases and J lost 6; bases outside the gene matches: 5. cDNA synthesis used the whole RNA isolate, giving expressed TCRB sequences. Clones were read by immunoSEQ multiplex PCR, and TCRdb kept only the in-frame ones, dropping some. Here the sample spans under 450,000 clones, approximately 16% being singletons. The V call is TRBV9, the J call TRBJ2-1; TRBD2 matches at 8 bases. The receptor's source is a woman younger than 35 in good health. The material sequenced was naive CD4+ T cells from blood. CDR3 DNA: TGTGCCAGCAGCGTAGTCGGGAGGGCTAGCAATGAGCAGTTCTTC. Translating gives CASSVVGRASNEQFF.